The 8 T cell receptor beta chains given below trace back to one sample, sequenced in a study of cytomegalovirus exposure and HLA in healthy donors. Researchers ran the PCR with 60 Vbeta and 13 Jbeta primers. Sequencing was performed with immunoSEQ multiplex PCR; in TCRdb, only in-frame clones are kept and a portion is missing. Of 130,000 or so clones listed, under 75% are singletons. The sequenced sample consisted of PBMCs. The source of these receptors is a woman in her forties in good health and CMV-seronegative.

This chain joins TRBV29-1 and TRBJ1-1; 8 bases are a match to TRBD1. V was pared by 7 bases and J by 1 base, with 8 bases of the junction left unmatched. The CDR3 runs to 14 residues. Germline V gene lookup returns CDR1 SQVTM and CDR2 ANQGSEA. The CDR3 nucleotides read TGCAGCGCTCCTTACGGGACAGGGAACACTGAAGCTTTCTTT. Encoded protein: CSAPYGTGNTEAFF.

As regards this clone: The junction departs from germline at one end; a sequencing error may be responsible. The sample holds other DNA sequences that translate to the same CDR3. The rearrangement joins TRBV5-1 to TRBJ2-7; 7 positions agree with TRBD1. The CDR3 is 13 residues long. Germline V lookup: CDR1 SGHRS, CDR2 YFSETQ. The DNA for the CDR3 is TGTGCCAGCAGACTTACAGGGGACTACGAGCAGTACTTC. This gives the protein CASRLTGDYEQYF.

The V call is TRBV9, the J call TRBJ1-2; 7 nucleotides agree with TRBD1. The V and J ends lost 3 bases and 1 base, in that order; junction bases with no gene match: 12. CDR1 is SGDLS, CDR2 YYNGEE, per germline. The CDR3 spans 17 residues. The CDR3 DNA follows: TGTGCCAGCAGCGCCGCCTTGGGACAGCTCATTAACTATGGCTACACCTTC. It encodes CASSAALGQLINYGYTF.

The chain employs TRBV27 and TRBJ2-7; possibly TRBD2 for D (6 bases). CDR3 length equals 14 residues. CDR1 and CDR2 (germline): MNHEY, SMNVEV (reference sequence). The germline V and J ends were trimmed by 5 bases and 3 bases, with 14 bases remaining between them. In DNA form, the CDR3 reads TGTGCCAGCAGTCGAGGGTTCGGGGGCTACGAGCAGTACTTC. Residues: CASSRGFGGYEQYF.

The chain employs TRBV27 and TRBJ1-1, with 9 bases lining up with TRBD1. The V segment lost 6 bases and the J segment 2 bases; nucleotides outside the gene matches: 4. This CDR3 is 14 amino acids long. Per germline, CDR1 MNHEY and CDR2 SMNVEV (reference sequence). The CDR3 bases are TGTGCCAGCAGCCCGGACAGGGGTAACACTGAAGCTTTCTTT. This translates into CASSPDRGNTEAFF.

V and J are TRBV28 and TRBJ2-3; D might be TRBD1 (5 bases). The V and J ends lost 2 bases and 2 bases respectively, with 20 bases between them. This CDR3 contains 18 residues. Germline V lookup: CDR1 MDHEN, CDR2 SYDVKM. The CDR3 loop reads CASSLPLDSAPLTDTQYF. The CDR3 DNA is TGTGCCAGCAGTTTACCCCTTGACAGCGCCCCTCTCACAGATACGCAGTATTTT.

DNA for the CDR3: TGTGCCAGCAGCTTAGAAGGTCAGGGCTATGAAAAACTGTTTTTT. Its translation: CASSLEGQGYEKLFF. This chain connects TRBV11-2 to TRBJ1-4, with D possibly being TRBD1 (5 bases). Germline V gene data show CDR1 as SGHAT and CDR2 as FQNNGV. The CDR3 has 15 residues. Trimming took 0 bases from V and 6 from J, leaving 11 bases between them.

The genes are TRBV7-6 and TRBJ2-3; the match to TRBD1 covers 7 bases. The CDR3 length is 16 residues. CDR1 SGHVS and CDR2 FNYEAQ come from the germline V gene. Trimming removed 2 bases from V and 0 bases from J; junction bases left unmatched: 5. CDR3 sequence (DNA): TGTGCCAGCAGCTTAAAGGGGGCCTCTAGCACAGATACGCAGTATTTT. As protein: CASSLKGASSTDTQYF.